Sequencing of this T cell receptor beta chain was carried out in a study of cytomegalovirus exposure and HLA in healthy donors. Study-level results: The study labeled about 160 TCR beta chains cytomegalovirus-associated. Most subjects had HLA-A and HLA-B alleles reportedly predicted accurately by TCR beta sequences. Available immune exposure information covered CMV serostatus only. An analysis done earlier found most TCR beta V segments productive about 87% or about 30% of the time.

With 60 Vbeta and 13 Jbeta primers, the PCR was carried out. Sequenced by immunoSEQ multiplex PCR; TCRdb stores in-frame clones only, minus some. Listed are 70,000 to 90,000 clones; 3.5% to 4% falls within the top ten. A remark on this clone: Its target is unknown.

The clonotype comes from a man aged 18 to 29 in good health and CMV-seropositive. Sample: PBMCs.

The CDR3 is CASSASGGHYEQYF. In DNA, the CDR3 is TGCGCCAGCAGCGCTTCAGGGGGCCACTACGAGCAGTACTTC. The chain couples TRBV5-1 to TRBJ2-7; TRBD1 matches 8 bases. V shed 4 bases and J 3 bases; nucleotides not matched to a gene: 6. The CDR3 loop spans 14 amino acids. Germline V lookup: CDR1 SGHRS, CDR2 YFSETQ. Combining the CDR3 with reference TRBV5-1 and TRBJ2-7 gives the whole variable domain KAGVTQTPRYLIKTRGQQVTLSCSPISGHRSVSWYQQTPGQGLQFLFEYFSETQRNKGNFPGRFSGRQFSNSRSEMNVSTLELGDSALYLCASSASGGHYEQYFGPGTRLTVT.